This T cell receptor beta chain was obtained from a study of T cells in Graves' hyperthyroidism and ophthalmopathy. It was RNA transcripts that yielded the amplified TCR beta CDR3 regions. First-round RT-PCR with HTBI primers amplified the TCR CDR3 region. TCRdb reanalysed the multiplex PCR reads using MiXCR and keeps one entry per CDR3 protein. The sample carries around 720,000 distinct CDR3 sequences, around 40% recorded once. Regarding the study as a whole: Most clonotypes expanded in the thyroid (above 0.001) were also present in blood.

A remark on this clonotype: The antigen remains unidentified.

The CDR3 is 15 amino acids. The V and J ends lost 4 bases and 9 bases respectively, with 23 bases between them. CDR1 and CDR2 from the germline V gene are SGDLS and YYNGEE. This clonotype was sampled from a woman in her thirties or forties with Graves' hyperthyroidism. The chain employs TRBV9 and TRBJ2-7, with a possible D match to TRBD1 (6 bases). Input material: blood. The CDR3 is CASSLSTTGPVGQYF. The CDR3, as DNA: TGTGCCAGCAGCCTTTCGACGACAGGCCCCGTAGGGCAGTACTTC.